This entry concerns a single T cell receptor (beta chain). CDR3 length: 15 amino acids. The V and J ends lost 4 bases and 8 bases, in that order; junction bases with no gene match: 10. Germline V CDR1 and CDR2: SGHRS, YFSETQ. The data were taken from a study of blood T cell repertoires in COVID-19. Across the study: The United States, Italy and Spain were the sources of the acute and convalescent COVID-19 samples. The cDNA or gDNA used as material had been derived from T cells, B-cell-depleted T cells, or PBMCs.

As originally analysed: Counts of nucleated cells, estimated from reference gene primer amplification, were obtained. Method: immunoSEQ multiplex PCR; TCRdb's copy keeps in-frame clones and lacks some. The V and J calls and the clone size are those of that table, but D and trimming were determined from the DNA. This table has about 54,000 clones, around 93% appearing once. Sequencing was performed on peripheral blood. V usage is TRBV5-1 and J usage is TRBJ1-1; 11 positions match TRBD1. The sequence derives from a woman between 55 and 75 years old with active or convalescent COVID-19. CDR3 in DNA: TGCGCCAGCAGCCCTACCGGGACAGGGGGGACCGAAGCTTTCTTT. It translates to CASSPTGTGGTEAFF.